This TCR beta chain was sequenced in a study of T cells after yellow fever vaccination. TCRdb re-called the 5' RACE reads with MiXCR, one entry per CDR3 protein. The sample has 550,000 or so distinct CDR3 sequences, about 19% seen once. Per the germline V gene, CDR1 is MDHEN and CDR2 is SYDVKM. V shed 3 bases, J shed 9 bases, and the junction held 13 bases outside the gene matches. There are 16 residues in the CDR3. The chain employs TRBV28 and TRBJ2-4; 8 bases line up with TRBD1. The specimen comprised PBMCs, sampled 15 days after the yellow fever booster vaccination. The sequence derives from a young man who received the YFV17D yellow fever vaccine. CDR3 bases: TGTGCCAGCAGTTTCAGTCAGGGGGCGACCTCCGCCATTCAGTACTTC. Encoded protein: CASSFSQGATSAIQYF.